This T cell receptor (beta chain) was sequenced for a study of T cell clonality in common variable immunodeficiency. General observations from the study: Compared with healthy controls, CVID subjects showed increased TCRbeta clonality, mostly in about a third. T cell subpopulation sequencing would be needed to explain CVID clonality. In common variable immunodeficiency, TCR beta chains reportedly carried fewer deletions and N-nucleotide insertions.

J lost 7 bases, V lost 6 bases, and 14 bases had no gene match. The length of the CDR3 is 16 residues. Per the germline V gene, CDR1 is LNHDA and CDR2 is SQIVND (reference sequence). Replacement immunoglobulin had been given to every CVID subject for at least one year. Blood came from CVID subjects not ill and not taking immunomodulatory or immunosuppressive medication. Assay used: immunoSEQ multiplex PCR; TCRdb lists only in-frame clones, some missing. The record shows about 33,000 clones for this sample, with no singletons present. In this sample, this clone turned up a few times. Its target is unknown. The observed sequence ends 3 residues before the CDR3 terminus, with the missing tail filled in from the germline J gene.

This chain joins TRBV19 and TRBJ1-1; TRBD1 agrees at 10 bases. What was sequenced was peripheral blood mononuclear cells. The receptor was derived from a human donor with common variable immunodeficiency. CDR3 bases read: TGTGCCAGTAGCCCGGGACAGGGGAAGGGTAGCAATGAA. Its protein product is CASSPGQGKGSNE. The whole CDR3 protein is CASSPGQGKGSNEAFF.